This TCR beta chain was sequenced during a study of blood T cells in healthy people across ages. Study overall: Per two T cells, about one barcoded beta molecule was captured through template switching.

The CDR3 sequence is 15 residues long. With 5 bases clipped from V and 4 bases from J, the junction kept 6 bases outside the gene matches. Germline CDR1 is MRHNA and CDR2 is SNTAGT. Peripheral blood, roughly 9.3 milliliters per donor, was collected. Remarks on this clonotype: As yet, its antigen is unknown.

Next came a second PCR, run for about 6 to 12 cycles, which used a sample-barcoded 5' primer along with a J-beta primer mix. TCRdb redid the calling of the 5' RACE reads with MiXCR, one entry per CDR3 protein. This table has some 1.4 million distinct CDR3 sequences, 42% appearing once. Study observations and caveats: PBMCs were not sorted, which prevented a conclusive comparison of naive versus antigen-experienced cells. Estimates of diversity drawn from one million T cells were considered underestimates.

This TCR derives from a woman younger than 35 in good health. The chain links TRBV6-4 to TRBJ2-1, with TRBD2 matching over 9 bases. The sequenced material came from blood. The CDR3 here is CASSTVAGEYNEQFF. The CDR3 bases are TGTGCCAGCAGTACCGTAGCGGGGGAATACAATGAGCAGTTCTTC.